What follows is one TCR beta chain and its context. The entry originates in a study of blood T cell repertoires in COVID-19. Looking at the study overall: T cells, B-cell-depleted T cells, or PBMCs provided the cDNA or gDNA that served as material.

The table came from immunoSEQ multiplex PCR; TCRdb's copy has only in-frame clones and leaves some out. This sample has about 15,000 clones, with approximately 89% found just once. Between the trimmed V and J ends, which lost 4 bases and 6 bases, there was a span of 4 bases. The CDR3 runs to 10 residues. CDR1 is DFQATT and CDR2 is SNEGSKA in the germline V gene (reference sequence). Sequenced material: peripheral blood. V usage is TRBV20-1 and J usage is TRBJ2-1; D unresolved. The origin of this receptor is a human donor in a cohort sampled during active COVID-19. The CDR3: CSATGNEQFF. As DNA, the CDR3 is TGCAGTGCTACGGGCAATGAGCAGTTCTTC.